These 8 T cell receptor beta chains originate from one sample sequenced in a study of prognosis after radiotherapy for stage I lung cancer (dated by TCRdb to the early 2020s). The run used an Illumina HiSeq 3000. The TCR beta CDR3 region was amplified from genomic DNA by two rounds of multiplex PCR. The first PCR round used primers specific to each TRBV and TRBJ gene, and the primer sequences were filed in Chinese patent CN105087789A. Through fastp at Q25 and MiXCR, TCRdb rebuilt clones from the public reads, retaining in-frame beta chains. Every distinct CDR3 protein forms one entry, paired with its most common genes and DNA. This sample lists 15,000 to 20,000 distinct CDR3 sequences; 25% to 30% were detected once. The ten largest clones represent 31% of the sample. Sequenced material: PBMCs, taken before or after stereotactic body radiation therapy (not recorded which). The receptor source for this set is a donor aged 50 or older with non-small cell lung cancer.

This clonotype was counted at least ten times. The V and J genes are TRBV29-1 and TRBJ2-5; tentative D call: TRBD2 (6 bases). Trimming took off 2 bases at V and 2 bases at J, with 12 bases between the two ends. The germline CDR1 and CDR2 sequences are SQVTM and ANQGSEA. CDR3 size: 14 residues. The CDR3 here is CSVEFGTFQETQYF. The DNA for the CDR3 is TGCAGCGTTGAATTCGGGACTTTTCAAGAGACCCAGTACTTC. Using reference TRBV29-1 and TRBJ2-5 for the parts outside the CDR3, the full variable domain is SAVISQKPSRDICQRGTSLTIQCQVDSQVTMMFWYRQQPGQSLTLIATANQGSEATYESGFVIDKFPISRPNLTFSTLTVSNMSPEDSSIYLCSVEFGTFQETQYFGPGTRLLVL.

This clonotype came up a few times. This is likely an artifact of a read error, given a far larger clone one base away. The rearrangement uses TRBV6-1 and TRBJ1-3; D remains ambiguous. Germline values: CDR1 MNHNS, CDR2 SASEGT. CDR3 length equals 13 residues. Trimming removed 8 bases at V and 2 bases at J, with 10 bases between. CDR3 residues: CASGITPGNTIYF. As DNA, the CDR3 is TGTGCCAGCGGTATTACCCCTGGAAACACCATATATTTT.

As for this clonotype: This may be a read error, as it is one base from a much larger clone. J is TRBJ1-2 and V is TRBV6-2 or TRBV6-3; 7 nucleotides agree with TRBD1. CDR3 length: 15 amino acids. Germline CDR1 and CDR2: MNHEY and SVGEGT. DNA of the CDR3: TGTGCCAGCAGTTCTATAGCCGGGACAGCCTATGGCTACGCCTTC. As protein: CASSSIAGTAYGYAF.

This clonotype was observed many times. The J gene is TRBJ1-6, the V gene TRBV2; 8 positions agree with TRBD1. The CDR3 is 17 amino acids. CDR1 is SNHLY, CDR2 FYNNEI, per germline. V lost 6 bases to trimming and J lost 7 bases; unmatched junction nucleotides: 14. Written as DNA, the CDR3 is TGTGCCAGCAGGGCCTCACAGGGGGTAGTGAAGAATTCACCCCTCCACTTT. Translation gives CASRASQGVVKNSPLHF.

This clonotype was recorded at least ten times. The chain combines TRBV3-1 with TRBJ1-3, with 7 positions matching TRBD1. This CDR3 region has 17 residues. From germline, CDR1 is LGHDT and CDR2 YNNKEL (reference sequence). J lost 3 bases, V lost 0 bases, and 8 bases had no gene match. The chain's CDR3 is CASSQDLAGGRGNTIYF. The CDR3, as DNA: TGTGCCAGCAGCCAAGATTTGGCAGGGGGACGTGGAAACACCATATATTTT.

This clonotype was counted ten times or more. The genes are TRBV11-3 and TRBJ1-1; D might be TRBD1 (6 bases). In germline, CDR1 is SGHNT, CDR2 YENEEA. Trimming left V 5 bases short and J 6 bases short, with 13 bases between. The CDR3 extends over 13 amino acids. For the CDR3, the DNA is TGTGCCAGCAGCAACAACCAGGGGTCTGAAGCTTTCTTT. This codes for CASSNNQGSEAFF.

This clonotype was seen ten or more times. This chain uses TRBV7-2 with TRBJ2-1; D possibly corresponds to TRBD2 (5 bases). Deletions cut 7 bases from V and 2 bases from J, with 15 bases between. The CDR3 is 15 amino acids. Germline V lookup: CDR1 SGHTA, CDR2 FQGNSA. CDR3 loop: CASTTGIFTYNEQFF. The CDR3 DNA reads TGTGCCAGCACAACCGGGATATTCACCTACAATGAGCAGTTCTTC.

There are many counts of this clonotype. This chain connects TRBV20-1 to TRBJ2-3; 11 nucleotides match TRBD2. V shed 5 bases, J shed 4 bases, and the junction held 5 bases outside the gene matches. CDR1 is DFQATT, CDR2 SNEGSKA, per germline (reference sequence). The CDR3 consists of 14 residues. The CDR3 DNA sequence: TGCAGTGCTTTAGCGGGAGGGCGTTCAGATACGCAGTATTTT. It translates to CSALAGGRSDTQYF.